These 26 T cell receptor beta chains were all obtained from the same sample, sequenced in a study of blood T cell repertoires in COVID-19. TCRdb keeps only in-frame clones here, not all; method: immunoSEQ multiplex PCR. The repertoire has under 300,000 clones, approximately 91% of them found once; the top ten carry about 2.5%. The sample was PBMCs or T cells enriched from blood (not recorded which). The source of these receptors is a woman between 40 and 55 years old with acute COVID-19.

V and J are TRBV2 and TRBJ1-3, with D unresolved. The germline V gene has CDR1 SNHLY and CDR2 FYNNEI. The CDR3 consists of 16 residues. Trimming took 2 bases from V and 2 from J, leaving 13 bases between them. CDR3 coding DNA: TGTGCCAGCAGTGAAATGGGCCCGAAGGCTGGAAACACCATATATTTT. The encoded protein is CASSEMGPKAGNTIYF.

The chain employs TRBV24-1 and TRBJ2-5; 9 bases match TRBD1. The CDR3 has 16 amino acids. Germline assignment: CDR1 KGHDR and CDR2 SFDVKD. V dropped 3 bases and J dropped 4; count of bases not matched to a gene: 8. CDR3: CATSDPYRDRAETQYF. CDR3 nucleotide sequence: TGTGCCACCAGTGATCCCTATCGGGACAGGGCAGAGACCCAGTACTTC.

The J gene is TRBJ2-4, the V gene TRBV27, with TRBD1 matching 8 bases. Germline V gene lookup returns CDR1 MNHEY and CDR2 SMNVEV (reference sequence). With V trimmed by 6 bases and J by 2 bases, 18 bases remained unmatched. CDR3 size: 19 residues. This CDR3 reads CASSLKAGGGDRTKNIQYF. CDR3 nucleotide sequence: TGTGCCAGCAGCTTAAAAGCAGGGGGCGGTGATCGTACCAAAAACATTCAGTACTTC.

This rearrangement joins TRBV28 to TRBJ1-3, with D perhaps matching TRBD1 (5 bases). Germline V CDR1 and CDR2: MDHEN, SYDVKM. V was clipped by 3 bases and J by 1 base, with 13 bases between them. This CDR3 spans 16 amino acids. The CDR3 spells CASSFGDSSSGNTIYF. As DNA, the CDR3 is TGTGCCAGCAGTTTTGGGGACTCCTCATCTGGAAACACCATATATTTT.

The chain carries TRBV3-1 (or the pseudogene TRBV3-2) and TRBJ2-7; 7 positions match TRBD2. V gave up 4 bases and J gave up 4 bases; unmatched junction bases: 4. Germline CDR1 reads LGHDT; CDR2 reads YNNKEL (reference sequence). The CDR3 is 13 amino acids. As DNA, the CDR3 is TGTGCCAGCAGCCTTGGACTAGTATACGAGCAGTACTTC. Translated, it gives CASSLGLVYEQYF.

This clone was seen only once. The genes are TRBV15 and TRBJ2-2, with TRBD2 as a possible D gene (5 bases). The CDR3 is 14 residues long. V shed 0 bases and J shed 8 bases, with 10 bases lying between them. Germline V gene data show CDR1 as LNHNV and CDR2 as YYDKDF (reference sequence). The DNA of the CDR3 is TGTGCCACCAGCAGAGATCGAGGGTTGGGGGAGCTGTTTTTT. Its translation is CATSRDRGLGELFF.

This rearrangement joins TRBV6-2 or TRBV6-3 to TRBJ2-1; 14 positions match TRBD2. The germline V gene has CDR1 MNHEY and CDR2 SVGEGT. V gave up 4 bases and J gave up 7 bases; unmatched junction bases: 6. The CDR3 contains 16 residues. The CDR3 sequence: CASSSRLAGGLNEQFF. Written as DNA, the CDR3 is TGTGCCAGCAGTTCCCGACTAGCGGGGGGGCTGAATGAGCAGTTCTTC.

This chain links TRBV30 with TRBJ2-7; 11 bases line up with TRBD1. This CDR3 is 12 amino acids long. J lost 7 bases, V lost 5 bases, and 4 bases had no gene match. Germline V CDR1 and CDR2: GTSNPN, SVGIG (reference sequence). The CDR3 is CAWGTGGGEQYF. As DNA, the CDR3 is TGTGCCTGGGGGACAGGGGGAGGTGAGCAGTACTTC.

For this clone: This specimen includes other DNA sequences encoding the same CDR3. This chain connects TRBV30 to TRBJ1-5, with unresolved D. The CDR3 has 13 residues. Germline V gene lookup returns CDR1 GTSNPN and CDR2 SVGIG (reference sequence). V dropped 2 bases and J dropped 2 bases, with 7 bases sitting between them. The CDR3 region is CAWSSGGNQPQHF. The CDR3 DNA follows: TGTGCCTGGAGTTCCGGGGGCAATCAGCCCCAGCATTTT. Full variable domain (outside the CDR3, taken from reference TRBV30 and TRBJ1-5): SQTIHQWPATLVQPVGSPLSLECTVEGTSNPNLYWYRQAAGRGLQLLFYSVGIGQISSEVPQNLSASRPQDRQFILSSKKLLLSDSGFYLCAWSSGGNQPQHFGDGTRLSIL.

This clone was detected only a few times. The chain joins TRBV6-6 to TRBJ2-7; the match to TRBD2 covers 14 bases. Trimming cost V 6 bases and J 3 bases; bases outside gene matches: 4. Germline V gene data show CDR1 as MNHNY and CDR2 as SVGAGI (reference sequence). This CDR3 is built from 15 residues. The DNA of the CDR3 is TGTGCCAGCAGAATCGGACTAGCGGGAGGCTACGAGCAGTACTTC. Translation: CASRIGLAGGYEQYF.

The chain is built from TRBV4-1 and TRBJ2-4, with 8 bases fitting TRBD1. Germline loops: CDR1 MGHRA, CDR2 YSYEKL. The CDR3 has 15 amino acids. The trim removed 2 bases at V and 4 bases at J, leaving 4 bases unmatched. For the CDR3, the DNA is TGCGCCAGCAGCCAACCCGGGACAGGAAAAAACATTCAGTACTTC. Encoded protein: CASSQPGTGKNIQYF.

This rearrangement joins TRBV25-1 to TRBJ1-1; D is unresolved. The V gene's germline CDR1 is MGHDK and CDR2 SYGVNS. Trimming removed 2 bases at V and 11 bases at J, with 9 bases between. The CDR3 length is 11 residues. The DNA for the CDR3 is TGTGCCAGCAGTGAAGGGAGGAGGGCTTTCTTT. Residues: CASSEGRRAFF.

The gene calls are TRBV5-1 and TRBJ1-1; a possible D gene is TRBD1 (6 bases). The ends were cut back, 4 bases at V and 4 bases at J, with 14 bases in the middle. The V gene's germline CDR1 is SGHRS and CDR2 YFSETQ. The CDR3 is 14 residues long. CDR3 DNA sequence: TGCGCCAGCAGCCCAGGGGCGGGTAGCACTGAAGCTTTCTTT. Protein: CASSPGAGSTEAFF. Full variable domain (remainder filled in from reference TRBV5-1 and TRBJ1-1): KAGVTQTPRYLIKTRGQQVTLSCSPISGHRSVSWYQQTPGQGLQFLFEYFSETQRNKGNFPGRFSGRQFSNSRSEMNVSTLELGDSALYLCASSPGAGSTEAFFGQGTRLTVV.

The chain combines TRBV6-6 with TRBJ1-6, with 11 positions matching TRBD1. From germline, CDR1 is MNHNY and CDR2 SVGAGI (reference sequence). The CDR3 has 15 amino acids. V gave up 5 bases and J gave up 7 bases; unmatched junction bases: 4. CDR3 region: CASSPRDRGNSPLHF. The CDR3 DNA reads TGTGCCAGCAGTCCGAGGGACAGGGGGAATTCACCCCTCCACTTT.

The table lists this clone with a count of one. The chain carries TRBV7-9 and TRBJ1-2, with D possibly TRBD1 on 6 matching bases. Trimming took 5 bases from V and 5 from J, leaving 21 bases between them. There are 16 residues in the CDR3. The germline gives CDR1 SEHNR, CDR2 FQNEAQ (reference sequence). CDR3 protein: CASSGDWDNGVYGYTF. CDR3 bases: TGTGCCAGCAGCGGGGATTGGGACAACGGCGTATATGGCTACACCTTC.

The rearrangement links TRBV29-1 to TRBJ2-5, with 12 bases that match TRBD2. The CDR3 has 16 amino acids. CDR1 and CDR2 (germline): SQVTM, ANQGSEA. Unmatched junction bases numbered 11, after V lost 5 bases and J lost 4 bases. CDR3 residues: CSVHGLAGMGGETQYF. CDR3 DNA: TGCAGCGTTCACGGACTAGCGGGGATGGGCGGAGAGACCCAGTACTTC.

The chain employs TRBV24-1 and TRBJ2-1, with TRBD2 identical over 11 bases. The CDR3 is 13 amino acids. Per germline, CDR1 KGHDR and CDR2 SFDVKD. J gave up 8 bases and V 6 bases, and 2 bases lay outside the gene matches. The CDR3, as DNA: TGTGCCACCAGTTTTAGCGGGAGGGATGAGCAGTTCTTC. Its translation: CATSFSGRDEQFF.

This rearrangement joins TRBV15 to TRBJ2-4; D gene ambiguous. V lost 3 bases, J lost 6 bases, and 12 bases lay in between. The CDR3 consists of 14 residues. Germline V gene data show CDR1 as LNHNV and CDR2 as YYDKDF (reference sequence). CDR3 bases: TGTGCCACCAGCAGGCCCCCCCCAGGAAACATTCAGTACTTC. This gives the protein CATSRPPPGNIQYF.

The V gene is TRBV9, the J gene TRBJ2-5; D call uncertain. Trimming stripped 3 bases from V and 5 bases from J, with 11 bases between. CDR1 is SGDLS, CDR2 YYNGEE, per germline. CDR3 length equals 13 residues. For the CDR3, the DNA is TGTGCCAGCAGCGCCTTGTGGCCTGAGACCCAGTACTTC. Translated: CASSALWPETQYF.

The CDR3 sequence is CASSLDAGRSLYGYTF. In nucleotides, the CDR3 is TGCGCCAGCAGCTTGGATGCAGGGCGCTCATTATATGGCTACACCTTC. The rearrangement joins TRBV5-1 to TRBJ1-2, with D tentatively TRBD1 (5 bases). Trimming took 0 bases from V and 5 from J, leaving 17 bases between them. Germline V lookup: CDR1 SGHRS, CDR2 YFSETQ. CDR3 length: 16 amino acids.

The chain links TRBV2 to TRBJ2-7; D is ambiguous. V was pared by 0 bases and J by 0 bases, with 6 bases between. Germline V lookup: CDR1 SNHLY, CDR2 FYNNEI. This CDR3 spans 14 amino acids. The CDR3 is CASSEAGHSYEQYF. In nucleotides, the CDR3 is TGTGCCAGCAGTGAAGCGGGCCACTCCTACGAGCAGTACTTC.

In this sample, this clone turned up once. The rearrangement uses TRBV5-8 and TRBJ2-5; D remains unclear. V dropped 0 bases and J dropped 4 bases, with 4 bases sitting between them. The CDR3 loop spans 12 amino acids. Germline lookup yields CDR1 SGHTS and CDR2 YDEGEE. The CDR3 sequence: CASSLVGETQYF. The CDR3 nucleotides read TGTGCCAGCAGCTTGGTCGGAGAGACCCAGTACTTC. Complete variable domain (other parts from reference TRBV5-8 and TRBJ2-5): EAGVTQSPTHLIKTRGQQATLRCSPISGHTSVYWYQQALGLGLQFLLWYDEGEERNRGNFPPRFSGRQFPNYSSELNVNALELEDSALYLCASSLVGETQYFGPGTRLLVL.

The rearrangement links TRBV5-1 to TRBJ1-3; no clear D gene. The germline V gene encodes CDR1 SGHRS and CDR2 YFSETQ. The V gene lost 5 bases and the J gene lost 0 bases, with 15 bases spanning the gap. The CDR3 loop spans 16 amino acids. CDR3 protein: CASSPGDSLSGNTIYF. The CDR3 bases are TGCGCCAGCAGTCCCGGAGATTCCCTCTCTGGAAACACCATATATTTT.

V and J are TRBV2 and TRBJ1-6; the match to TRBD1 covers 7 bases. This CDR3 comprises 15 residues. Germline V CDR1 and CDR2: SNHLY, FYNNEI. Germline trimming cut 4 bases from V and 10 bases from J; bases unmatched to any gene: 10. This CDR3 reads CASSATTGSESPLHF. The CDR3 DNA follows: TGTGCCAGCAGTGCCACGACAGGGTCCGAATCACCCCTCCACTTT.

This CDR3 is CASMGHSNTEAFF. The CDR3 coding sequence is TGTGCCAGCATGGGACACTCGAACACTGAAGCTTTCTTT. V is TRBV28 and J is TRBJ1-1, with D perhaps matching TRBD1 (6 bases). The germline CDR1 and CDR2 sequences are MDHEN and SYDVKM. There are 13 residues in the CDR3. The V gene lost 7 bases and the J gene lost 1 base, with 10 bases spanning the gap.

The chain carries TRBV11-2 and TRBJ1-2; 7 bases line up with TRBD1. Germline V gene data show CDR1 as SGHAT and CDR2 as FQNNGV. The CDR3 length is 16 residues. V shed 2 bases and J 4 bases; nucleotides not matched to a gene: 10. CDR3 DNA sequence: TGTGCCAGCAGCTTAAGGGAAATGGACAGGACCTATGGCTACACCTTC. Its protein is CASSLREMDRTYGYTF.